This T cell receptor beta chain came from a study of T cells expressing NK-cell markers. Study background: Sorted CD3+CD56-NKG2C+, CD3+CD56+NKG2C- and CD3+CD56+NKG2C+ T cells were the source of the TCR beta repertoires. Seven HCMV-seropositive donors and one seronegative donor made up the eight sequenced donors. Overall study findings and caveats: Several donors' CD3+CD56-NKG2C+ cells were dominated by the same clonotypes.

The CDR3 has 14 residues. TCRdb re-called the 5' RACE reads; one entry per CDR3 protein, DNA not given. The sample holds roughly 180,000 distinct CDR3 sequences. Points on this clonotype: What it binds is not known.

The V and J genes are TRBV12-3 or TRBV12-4 and TRBJ1-2; the D call from TCRdb, TRBD1, cannot be confirmed without DNA. Sequencing was performed on blood T cells: a sorted CD56 or NKG2C T cell subset, CD4+ or CD8+ T cells, or bulk PBMC T cells (not recorded which). This TCR came from a woman between 18 and 70 years old in good health. CDR3: CASSFGGPNYGYTF.